Following are 13 T cell receptor beta chains from one sample sequenced in a study of blood T cell repertoires in COVID-19. Method: immunoSEQ multiplex PCR; TCRdb's copy keeps in-frame clones and lacks some. The sample includes around 250,000 clones, roughly 84% seen only once; the top ten take around 3.5%. Sequencing was done on a sample of PBMCs or T cells enriched from blood (not recorded which). These receptors were obtained from a man over 45 who had recovered from COVID-19.

This sequence joins TRBV9 and TRBJ2-7, with D unclear. Per the germline V gene, CDR1 is SGDLS and CDR2 is YYNGEE. The CDR3 runs to 14 residues. The V end was cut by 3 bases, the J end by 3 bases, with 13 bases between. The CDR3 DNA reads TGTGCCAGCAGCGAGACTCAAACCAGCTACGAGCAGTACTTC. Translating gives CASSETQTSYEQYF.

CDR3 residues: CASSLSLAGGPWATGELFF. The CDR3 region has the DNA TGCGCCAGCAGCTTGTCGCTAGCGGGGGGGCCGTGGGCCACCGGGGAGCTGTTTTTT. V is TRBV5-1 and J is TRBJ2-2; TRBD2 matches at 12 bases. Germline V gene data show CDR1 as SGHRS and CDR2 as YFSETQ. The CDR3 has 19 amino acids. Losses at the gene ends were 1 base for V and 4 bases for J; bases not matched to a gene: 11.

The chain couples TRBV2 to TRBJ1-5; 9 bases align to TRBD1. With V trimmed by 6 bases and J by 6 bases, 6 bases remained unmatched. Per germline, CDR1 SNHLY and CDR2 FYNNEI. The CDR3 is 14 amino acids. The CDR3 region has the DNA TGTGCCAGCAGAGGGACAGGGAGTTTTCAGCCCCAGCATTTT. Translated: CASRGTGSFQPQHF.

The CDR3 DNA follows: TGTGCCAGCAGCTTAGGTGGCCGCTCCCCATACGAGCAGTACTTC. This codes for CASSLGGRSPYEQYF. This chain links TRBV7-9 with TRBJ2-7; D not certain. The CDR3 covers 15 residues. The V and J ends lost 1 base and 4 bases respectively, with 14 bases between them. From germline, CDR1 is SEHNR and CDR2 FQNEAQ (reference sequence). Drawing the rest from reference TRBV7-9 and TRBJ2-7, the complete variable domain is DTGVSQNPRHKITKRGQNVTFRCDPISEHNRLYWYRQTLGQGPEFLTYFQNEAQLEKSRLLSDRFSAERPKGSFSTLEIQRTEQGDSAMYLCASSLGGRSPYEQYFGPGTRLTVT.

The chain carries TRBV6-2 or TRBV6-3 and TRBJ2-7, with D unresolved. This CDR3 has 15 residues. The V gene lost 5 bases and the J gene lost 0 bases, with 14 bases spanning the gap. The V gene's germline CDR1 is MNHEY and CDR2 SVGEGT. The CDR3: CASSPGLVSSYEQYF. The CDR3 nucleotides are TGTGCCAGCAGTCCCGGGTTAGTTTCCTCCTACGAGCAGTACTTC.

As DNA, the CDR3 is TGTGCCAGCAGTACGACAGCTAACTATGGCTACACCTTC. Encoded protein: CASSTTANYGYTF. The J gene is TRBJ1-2, the V gene TRBV28; TRBD1 might be the D (5 bases). This CDR3 has 13 residues. V gave up 5 bases and J gave up 0 bases, with 7 bases separating them. Per the germline V gene, CDR1 is MDHEN and CDR2 is SYDVKM.

This chain connects TRBV7-2 to TRBJ1-3; D possibly corresponds to TRBD1 (5 bases). V was shortened by 1 base and J by 0 bases, with 10 bases between the two germline ends. Germline-derived CDR1 and CDR2 are SGHTA and FQGNSA. This CDR3 has 16 residues. The CDR3 region is CASSLDRIISGNTIYF. The CDR3 bases are TGTGCCAGCAGCTTAGACAGGATCATCTCTGGAAACACCATATATTTT.

V is TRBV11-3 and J is TRBJ2-3; the match to TRBD2 covers 7 bases. V gave up 0 bases and J gave up 11 bases; unmatched junction bases: 2. The CDR3 sequence is 12 residues long. Germline CDR1 SGHNT, CDR2 YENEEA. The CDR3 coding sequence is TGTGCCAGCAGCTTAGAAGCGGGAAGGCAGTATTTT. Translated, it gives CASSLEAGRQYF.

The chain carries TRBV7-9 and TRBJ1-5, with TRBD1 as a possible D gene (5 bases). CDR1 is SEHNR, CDR2 FQNEAQ, per germline (reference sequence). The CDR3 sequence is 14 residues long. V was shortened by 5 bases and J by 0 bases, with 8 bases between the two germline ends. CDR3 loop: CASSVGGSNQPQHF. CDR3 nucleotides: TGTGCCAGCAGCGTGGGGGGTAGCAATCAGCCCCAGCATTTT.

This clone appeared once. The rearrangement uses TRBV5-1 and TRBJ2-7; D might be TRBD2 (5 bases). Germline CDR1 is SGHRS and CDR2 is YFSETQ. The length of the CDR3 is 16 residues. V lost 0 bases to trimming and J lost 2 bases, with 15 bases between them. The CDR3 coding sequence is TGCGCCAGCAGCTTGGCCGGAGGCGGCCCACCCTACGAGCAGTACTTC. Translating gives CASSLAGGGPPYEQYF.

The chain employs TRBV11-3 and TRBJ2-7; 8 bases match TRBD2. Germline CDR1 and CDR2: SGHNT and YENEEA. The length of the CDR3 is 13 residues. V lost 5 bases, J lost 1 base, and 1 base stayed unmatched. This CDR3 reads CASSRGGSYEQYF. The CDR3 region has the DNA TGTGCCAGCAGCCGGGGGGGTTCCTACGAGCAGTACTTC.

The V call is TRBV13, the J call TRBJ2-7; 12 bases are a match to TRBD1. Germline CDR1 PRHDT, CDR2 FYEKMQ (reference sequence). CDR3 length equals 20 residues. With V trimmed by 1 base and J by 2 bases, 15 bases remained unmatched. The CDR3 DNA reads as TGTGCCAGCAGCTTAGCTTCCGGGACAGGGGGCGATAGTAACCCCTACGAGCAGTACTTC. Translation: CASSLASGTGGDSNPYEQYF.

This clone occurred many times. V gene TRBV7-2 combines with J gene TRBJ2-2; the D gene is possibly TRBD1 (6 bases). Between the trimmed V and J ends, which lost 5 bases and 2 bases, there was a span of 12 bases. The length of the CDR3 is 15 residues. Per germline, CDR1 SGHTA and CDR2 FQGNSA. CDR3: CASSEWTANTGELFF. In DNA form, the CDR3 reads TGTGCCAGCAGCGAATGGACAGCAAACACCGGGGAGCTGTTTTTT.